These T cell receptor beta chains were read from a single sample in a study of blood T cell repertoires in COVID-19. TCRdb's table, derived via immunoSEQ multiplex PCR, lists solely in-frame clones and lacks some. The sample includes tens of thousands of clones, nearly 80% of them seen just once. Sequenced sample: peripheral blood. The source of these receptors is a human donor in a cohort sampled during active COVID-19. Both conserved end residues are part of each CDR3. A D gene is named only where the DNA matches it firmly. The size entry is marked missing in some rows and otherwise reads once, few, many or a size class.

J | size | D | V | CDR3 | DNA
TRBJ2-3 | . | . | TRBV27 | CASSLRQGPNTQYF | TGTGCCAGCAGTTTGAGGCAGGGCCCGAATACGCAGTATTTT
TRBJ2-2 | . | . | TRBV5-1 | CASSPTGNTGELFF | TGCGCCAGCAGCCCGACAGGGAACACCGGGGAGCTGTTTTTT
TRBJ1-4 | . | . | TRBV28 | CASRPGPANEKLFF | TGTGCCAGCAGACCGGGTCCGGCGAATGAAAAACTGTTTTTT
TRBJ1-1 | . | . | TRBV28 | CASSLWGPMNTEAFF | TGTGCCAGCAGTTTGTGGGGGCCCATGAACACTGAAGCTTTCTTT
TRBJ2-1 | . | TRBD1 | TRBV6-2/TRBV6-3 | CASSRTLGGGMLSYNEQFF | TGTGCCAGCAGCCGAACTTTAGGGGGCGGAATGTTATCCTACAATGAGCAGTTCTTC
TRBJ2-3 | . | TRBD2 | TRBV5-1 | CASQRLAGMPTDTQYF | TGCGCCAGCCAAAGGCTAGCGGGTATGCCCACAGATACGCAGTATTTT
TRBJ1-4 | . | . | TRBV7-2 | CASSQSGGMVEKLFF | TGTGCCAGCAGCCAAAGCGGGGGGATGGTGGAAAAACTGTTTTTT
TRBJ2-3 | . | . | TRBV28 | CASSQDVAATDTQYF | TGTGCCAGCAGTCAGGATGTTGCAGCCACAGATACGCAGTATTTT
TRBJ2-3 | . | TRBD2 | TRBV7-3 | CASSSNSAAGVDTQYF | TGTGCCAGCAGCTCAAACTCTGCAGCGGGAGTGGATACGCAGTATTTT
TRBJ1-1 | . | . | TRBV28 | CASGPGGEAFSTEAFF | TGTGCCAGCGGCCCGGGAGGGGAGGCTTTCAGTACTGAAGCTTTCTTT
TRBJ2-6 | . | TRBD1 | TRBV7-6 | CASSPTGGAGANVLTF | TGTGCCAGCAGCCCCACAGGGGGCGCTGGGGCCAACGTCCTGACTTTC
TRBJ1-2 | once | TRBD1 | TRBV29-1 | CSVGVDRESGGYTF | TGCAGCGTCGGAGTGGACAGGGAATCCGGGGGCTACACCTTC
TRBJ2-1 | . | . | TRBV18 | CASSPLQGIYNEQFF | TGTGCCAGCTCACCATTACAGGGAATCTACAATGAGCAGTTCTTC
TRBJ2-3 | . | TRBD2 | TRBV7-2 | CASSLEVAGGGPDTQYF | TGTGCCAGCAGCTTAGAGGTAGCGGGAGGCGGGCCAGATACGCAGTATTTT
TRBJ1-3 | . | . | TRBV7-6 | CASSPQEYSGNTIYF | TGTGCCAGCAGCCCACAGGAATACTCTGGAAACACCATATATTTT
TRBJ2-1 | . | TRBD2 | TRBV5-1 | CASSLASGNEQFF | TGCGCCAGCAGCTTGGCTAGCGGCAATGAGCAGTTCTTC
TRBJ2-1 | . | . | TRBV4-3 | CASSQDWRGTYNEQFF | TGCGCCAGCAGCCAAGATTGGCGGGGGACATACAATGAGCAGTTCTTC
TRBJ1-4 | . | . | TRBV11-3 | CASSSNARSAKLFF | TGTGCCAGCAGTTCTAACGCCAGGTCGGCGAAACTGTTTTTT
TRBJ2-7 | . | . | TRBV4-2 | CASSPRQMISYEQYF | TGTGCCAGCAGCCCCCGACAGATGATCTCCTACGAGCAGTACTTC
TRBJ1-4 | . | . | TRBV19 | CASTRGSTNEKLFF | TGTGCCAGCACGCGGGGGTCTACTAATGAAAAACTGTTTTTT
TRBJ1-1 | . | TRBD1 | TRBV6-6 | CASRPTGVENTEAFF | TGTGCCAGCAGGCCTACAGGGGTGGAGAACACTGAAGCTTTCTTT
TRBJ2-2 | . | TRBD2 | TRBV5-1 | CASSLGLAGATGELFF | TGCGCCAGCAGCTTGGGGCTAGCGGGGGCCACCGGGGAGCTGTTTTTT
TRBJ1-1 | . | . | TRBV3-1/TRBV3-2 | CASSRPGHLNTEAFF | TGTGCCAGCAGCCGACCGGGACACCTAAACACTGAAGCTTTCTTT
TRBJ2-3 | . | . | TRBV7-9 | CASSWGSGTGQYF | TGTGCCAGCAGCTGGGGGTCCGGGACTGGGCAGTATTTT
TRBJ1-3 | . | TRBD1 | TRBV28 | CASSLPGQGAYTIYF | TGTGCCAGCAGTTTGCCGGGACAGGGGGCTTACACCATATATTTT
TRBJ2-5 | . | . | TRBV7-2 | CASSFSSGLRQETQYF | TGTGCCAGCAGCTTTTCATCAGGACTGAGGCAAGAGACCCAGTACTTC
TRBJ1-1 | . | . | TRBV9 | CASSVEATNTEAFF | TGTGCCAGCAGCGTTGAGGCTACGAACACTGAAGCTTTCTTT
TRBJ2-1 | . | TRBD2 | TRBV7-8 | CASSLIRRGAYNEQFF | TGTGCCAGCAGCTTAATTCGGCGGGGGGCCTACAATGAGCAGTTCTTC